A selection of T cell receptor beta chains follows, all from one sample in a study of cytomegalovirus exposure and HLA in healthy donors. Assay used: immunoSEQ multiplex PCR; TCRdb lists only in-frame clones, some missing. Of fewer than 200,000 clones in the sample, 80% were seen once. Sequencing input: PBMCs. The source is a man younger than 45 in good health and CMV-seronegative. The CDR3 runs from the conserved cysteine through the conserved F or W. Fields, in order: V gene, clone size, D gene, CDR3 length, J gene, CDR3 protein, CDR3 DNA. A D gene is named only where the DNA matches it firmly. The size of a clone is reported for some rows only, either as once, few or many, or as a class for expanded clones.

>TRBV6-1|NA|NA|14|TRBJ1-2
CASSVGLSPMGYTF
TGTGCCAGCAGTGTTGGTCTCTCTCCTATGGGCTACACCTTC
>TRBV27|NA|NA|14|TRBJ2-2
CASSFRGNTGELFF
TGTGCCAGCAGTTTTAGGGGGAACACCGGGGAGCTGTTTTTT
>TRBV6-5|NA|NA|14|TRBJ1-2
CASSYSNRPGGYTF
TGTGCCAGCAGTTACTCGAATAGGCCAGGGGGCTACACCTTC
>TRBV7-9|NA|TRBD2|19|TRBJ2-3
CASSLVSGGPITRTDTQYF
TGTGCCAGCAGCTTAGTTAGCGGGGGGCCAATCACCCGCACAGATACGCAGTATTTT
>TRBV27|few|NA|17|TRBJ1-3
CASSLTGQASSGNTIYF
TGTGCCAGCAGTCTAACAGGGCAGGCCTCCTCTGGAAACACCATATATTTT
>TRBV29-1|NA|NA|15|TRBJ1-1
CSVEKGWGRGTEAFF
TGCAGCGTTGAAAAAGGGTGGGGTAGGGGCACTGAAGCTTTCTTT
>TRBV7-2|NA|NA|14|TRBJ2-7
CASSLATQGNEQYF
TGTGCCAGCAGCTTAGCTACACAGGGCAACGAGCAGTACTTC
>TRBV6-1|NA|NA|15|TRBJ1-5
CASSPREGDGQPQHF
TGTGCCAGCAGCCCCCGGGAGGGCGATGGGCAGCCCCAGCATTTT
>TRBV2|NA|NA|15|TRBJ1-2
CASSEIRGVNYGYTF
TGTGCCAGCAGTGAGATCCGGGGGGTTAACTATGGCTACACCTTC
>TRBV5-4|NA|TRBD1|17|TRBJ1-2
CASSSSTGTGWWEGYTF
TGTGCCAGCAGCTCTTCAACCGGGACAGGTTGGTGGGAAGGCTACACCTTC
>TRBV6-1|NA|NA|12|TRBJ2-7
CATRDLTYEQYF
TGTGCCACCCGGGATCTTACGTACGAGCAGTACTTC
>TRBV7-2|NA|NA|15|TRBJ2-7
CASSLDGSGVYEQYF
TGTGCCAGCAGCTTAGACGGGAGTGGGGTGTACGAGCAGTACTTC
>TRBV25-1|NA|NA|13|TRBJ1-5
CASAGSGNQPQHF
TGTGCCAGCGCAGGTTCCGGCAATCAGCCCCAGCATTTT
>TRBV9|NA|TRBD1|16|TRBJ1-2
CASSVDRTGGGYGYTF
TGTGCCAGCAGCGTAGATCGGACAGGGGGGGGCTATGGCTACACCTTC
>TRBV27|NA|TRBD2|18|TRBJ2-3
CASSYQRGLAGVSGTQYF
TGTGCCAGCAGTTATCAAAGGGGACTAGCGGGAGTAAGCGGTACGCAGTATTTT
>TRBV7-9|NA|NA|11|TRBJ2-2
CSSSSFGELFF
TGTTCCAGCAGCTCCTTCGGGGAGCTGTTTTTT
>TRBV5-8|NA|TRBD2|14|TRBJ2-1
CAMTGGSWYNEQFF
TGTGCCATGACCGGCGGGAGCTGGTACAATGAGCAGTTCTTC
>TRBV5-1|NA|TRBD1|15|TRBJ1-1
CASSLESGGVTEAFF
TGCGCCAGCAGCTTGGAGTCAGGGGGCGTAACTGAAGCTTTCTTT
>TRBV27|NA|TRBD2|23|TRBJ2-1
CATAPTPFTHRRAGEDPYNEQFF
TGTGCCACCGCCCCGACACCATTCACACACAGAAGAGCGGGAGAGGACCCCTACAATGAGCAGTTCTTC
>TRBV7-8|NA|TRBD1|13|TRBJ1-1
CASSLGTGFEAFF
TGTGCCAGCAGCTTGGGGACAGGGTTTGAAGCTTTCTTT
>TRBV13|NA|NA|16|TRBJ2-7
CASSLGGQIPIYEQYF
TGTGCCAGCAGCTTAGGCGGACAGATTCCCATCTACGAGCAGTACTTC
>TRBV5-1|NA|NA|15|TRBJ2-7
CASSLGFKQAYEQYF
TGCGCCAGCAGCTTGGGGTTCAAACAGGCCTACGAGCAGTACTTC
>TRBV28|NA|TRBD2|14|TRBJ2-7
CASSYTSGPYEQYF
TGTGCCAGCAGTTATACTAGCGGGCCTTACGAGCAGTACTTC
>TRBV7-9|once|NA|16|TRBJ1-2
CASSLRRGSTNYGYTF
TGTGCCAGCAGCTTACGTAGGGGGTCCACTAACTATGGCTACACCTTC
>TRBV5-6|NA|TRBD1|14|TRBJ1-2
CASKMTGANYGYTF
TGTGCCAGCAAAATGACAGGGGCTAACTATGGCTACACCTTC
>TRBV15|NA|NA|10|TRBJ2-7
CATPGGEQYF
TGTGCCACCCCTGGGGGCGAGCAGTACTTC
>TRBV18|NA|NA|16|TRBJ2-1
CASSQRQSRSYNEQFF
TGTGCCAGCTCACAAAGACAGTCCCGATCCTACAATGAGCAGTTCTTC
>TRBV2|NA|TRBD1|16|TRBJ2-5
CASRWTGGGTQETQYF
TGTGCCAGCAGGTGGACAGGGGGTGGGACGCAAGAGACCCAGTACTTC
>TRBV19|few|NA|13|TRBJ1-2
CATRTVSNYGYTF
TGTGCCACCAGGACAGTTTCTAACTATGGCTACACCTTC
>TRBV5-6|once|NA|14|TRBJ2-7
CASSLGANLPEQYF
TGTGCCAGCAGCTTGGGAGCGAATCTGCCCGAGCAGTACTTC
>TRBV30|NA|NA|14|TRBJ1-4
CAWSVTATNEKLFF
TGTGCCTGGAGTGTAACAGCAACTAATGAAAAACTGTTTTTT
>TRBV5-1|NA|NA|14|TRBJ2-7
CASSPLGHSYEQYF
TGCGCCAGCAGCCCTCTAGGCCACTCCTACGAGCAGTACTTC
>TRBV6-5|NA|TRBD1|14|TRBJ1-2
CASRDTGTGGGYTF
TGTGCCAGCAGGGACACCGGGACAGGGGGTGGCTACACCTTC
>TRBV9|NA|NA|14|TRBJ2-3
CASSLARVEDTQYF
TGTGCCAGCAGCTTGGCTCGGGTAGAAGATACGCAGTATTTT
>TRBV27|NA|TRBD1|15|TRBJ1-2
CASRGTGGPSYGYTF
TGTGCCAGCAGAGGGACAGGGGGCCCTTCCTATGGCTACACCTTC